These T cell receptor beta chains were read from a single sample in a study of T-cell reconstitution after alpha-beta-depleted transplantation in children. Using its own MiXCR run on the PCR reads, TCRdb lists one record per CDR3 protein. The sample lists about 78,000 distinct CDR3 sequences; around 14% were seen once. Here the sequenced sample was PBMCs, mostly from graft donor cells, taken 180 days after TCRalphabeta/CD19-depleted stem cell transplant. Every receptor here comes from a male patient under 10 years old who had a stem cell transplant for acute lymphoblastic leukemia, so the T cells may come from the graft donor. The CDR3 runs from the conserved cysteine through the conserved F or W. A D gene is named only where the DNA matches it firmly. For some rows the clone size is stated as once, few or many, or as a class when expanded; others skip it.

few	TRBV3-1	.	TRBJ1-6	TGTGCCAGCAGCCCAACAGGGATGGCCGGGCCCTATAATTCACCCCTCCACTTT	CASSPTGMAGPYNSPLHF
.	TRBV5-1	TRBD1	TRBJ1-1	TGCGCCAGCAGCTTGGTTCTGACAGGGGGCAGTGAAGCTTTCTTT	CASSLVLTGGSEAFF
few	TRBV12-3/TRBV12-4	.	TRBJ1-2	TGTGCCAGCAGTTTCCATCGATGGTCTTTGATTTATGGCTACACCTTC	CASSFHRWSLIYGYTF
.	TRBV20-1	.	TRBJ2-5	TGCAGTGCTCTCAGGGGTCCCCAAGAGACCCAGTACTTC	CSALRGPQETQYF
.	TRBV2	.	TRBJ1-2	TGTGCCAGCCGGCCATCTGCAGGGGACACCTATGGCTACACCTTC	CASRPSAGDTYGYTF
few	TRBV20-1	.	TRBJ1-5	TGCAGTGCTAGGGCTCCAGGGGACAATCAGCCCCAGCATTTT	CSARAPGDNQPQHF
.	TRBV10-3	.	TRBJ1-2	TGTGCCATCAGTGAGCCCTCCTATTGGGGCGGGTACACCTTC	CAISEPSYWGGYTF
.	TRBV4-3	.	TRBJ1-2	TGCGCCAGCAGCCAAGATCAGGACGGGGGGTATGGCTACACCTTC	CASSQDQDGGYGYTF
.	TRBV6-5	TRBD1	TRBJ1-2	TGTGCCAGCAGTTACCGGACAGGGGGCGCCTCTAACTATGGCTACACCTTC	CASSYRTGGASNYGYTF
.	TRBV7-2	.	TRBJ2-3	TGTGCCAGCAGCCCAAGACGCGGTCTCCCAGATACGCAGTATTTT	CASSPRRGLPDTQYF
.	TRBV29-1	.	TRBJ2-7	TGCAGCGTTGAAGTGAGCTCCTACGAGCAGTACTTC	CSVEVSSYEQYF
few	TRBV15	TRBD1	TRBJ2-7	TGTGCCACCAGCAGGAACAGGGGGATAGCCTACGAGCAGTACTTC	CATSRNRGIAYEQYF
few	TRBV12-3/TRBV12-4	TRBD1	TRBJ1-4	TGTGCCAGCAGTGCCGGGACAGGGTGGAATGAAAAACTGTTTTTT	CASSAGTGWNEKLFF
few	TRBV7-2	TRBD1	TRBJ2-2	TGTGCCAGCAGCTTGACCAGGGGGTTGAACGGGGAGCTGTTTTTT	CASSLTRGLNGELFF
.	TRBV5-1	.	TRBJ2-7	TGCGCCAGCAGCTTTGGAGGGGGGATTCCTTACGAGCAGTACTTC	CASSFGGGIPYEQYF
few	TRBV7-2	.	TRBJ2-5	TGTGCCAGCAGCTCCACAGGGATAGAGAAGACCCAGTACTTC	CASSSTGIEKTQYF
.	TRBV20-1	.	TRBJ1-1	TGCAGTGCTAGAGAATTTGAAGCTTTCTTT	CSAREFEAFF
.	TRBV20-1	.	TRBJ2-7	TGCAGTGCTTGGGGCCGGACTACCTTGAGTAGCGAGCAGTACTTC	CSAWGRTTLSSEQYF
.	TRBV18	.	TRBJ2-7	TGTGCCAGCTCACCTCCGGGACGGACTTTATACGAGCAGTACTTC	CASSPPGRTLYEQYF
few	TRBV7-2	.	TRBJ2-2	TGTGCCAGCAGCTTAAAGGGGCCGAACACCGGGGAGCTGTTTTTT	CASSLKGPNTGELFF
.	TRBV6-5	.	TRBJ2-5	TGTGCCAGCAGTTCCCGTGAAGAGACCCAGTACTTC	CASSSREETQYF
many	TRBV28	TRBD1	TRBJ2-7	TGTGCCAGCAGTCCCTGGACAGGGAGCGACGAGCAGTACTTC	CASSPWTGSDEQYF
.	TRBV7-9	.	TRBJ1-2	TGTGCCATTCTTGGGCCTGTGAGCTACACCTTC	CAILGPVSYTF
few	TRBV7-6	.	TRBJ1-1	TGTGCCAGCAGCCCGAAGGGACGGCAGAACACTGAAGCTTTCTTT	CASSPKGRQNTEAFF
many	TRBV6-5	TRBD1	TRBJ1-2	TGTGCCAGCAGTTACTCGACAGGGGGCGACTATGGCTACACCTTC	CASSYSTGGDYGYTF
.	TRBV6-1	TRBD1	TRBJ1-2	TGTGCCAGCGGGACAGGGGGCCGACCAGACTTC	CASGTGGRPDF
.	TRBV12-3/TRBV12-4	.	TRBJ1-6	TGTGCCAGCAGGTTGAAATATTCACCCCTCCACTTT	CASRLKYSPLHF
.	TRBV28	.	TRBJ2-7	TGTGCCAGCAGCAGCAGGCGACCCTACGAGCAGTACTTC	CASSSRRPYEQYF
few	TRBV10-1	.	TRBJ2-5	TGCGCCACCTCTCGAGGGGGGACCCACCAAGAGACCCAGTACTTC	CATSRGGTHQETQYF
few	TRBV20-1	TRBD2	TRBJ2-1	TGCAGTGCTAGGCGAGCGGGGGGTAATGAGCAGTTCTTC	CSARRAGGNEQFF
few	TRBV6-1	.	TRBJ1-2	TGTGCCAGCAGCCTCAGACTAGGAGGCTACACCTTC	CASSLRLGGYTF
few	TRBV5-1	.	TRBJ2-5	TGCGCCAGCAGCTTGGAAGGGCCGGGGGAGACCCAGTACTTC	CASSLEGPGETQYF
few	TRBV20-1	TRBD2	TRBJ2-3	TGCAGTGCTAGGGGGGGACTAGCGGGGGTGGATACGCAGTATTTT	CSARGGLAGVDTQYF
.	TRBV12-3/TRBV12-4	.	TRBJ2-3	TGTGCCAGCAACCGGGGGCGCAACACAGATACGCAGTATTTT	CASNRGRNTDTQYF
.	TRBV14	.	TRBJ1-1	TGTGCCAGCAGCCCCTGGAGGGCCACAGTGAACACTGAAGCTTTCTTT	CASSPWRATVNTEAFF
many	TRBV6-2/TRBV6-3	TRBD1	TRBJ1-1	TGTGCCAGCAGCCGCTGGACAGGGAGGAGGAACACTGAAGCTTTCTTT	CASSRWTGRRNTEAFF
few	TRBV10-3	.	TRBJ2-3	TGTGCCATCAGTCCAGGCCGTAGGATCGGTACAGATACGCAGTATTTT	CAISPGRRIGTDTQYF
few	TRBV20-1	.	TRBJ2-7	TGCAGTGCTCTACTAGCTCGCGAGCAGTACTTC	CSALLAREQYF
few	TRBV10-3	TRBD2	TRBJ2-3	TGTGCCATCAGTGGACTAGCGGGAGGAGATACGCAGTATTTT	CAISGLAGGDTQYF
.	TRBV28	.	TRBJ2-5	TGTGCCAGCAGGGGCAGCCAAGAGACCCAGTACTTC	CASRGSQETQYF
.	TRBV15	.	TRBJ2-3	TGTGCCACCAGCAAGGGCCTCACAGATACGCAGTATTTT	CATSKGLTDTQYF
few	TRBV27	TRBD1	TRBJ1-6	TGTGCCAGCAGTCCCTACTCCGGGACAGTCTATTCACCCCTCCACTTT	CASSPYSGTVYSPLHF
.	TRBV7-2	.	TRBJ1-6	TGTGCCAGCAGCCTGGACGACAGTGGGGCCCTCCACTTT	CASSLDDSGALHF
few	TRBV7-9	.	TRBJ1-2	TGTGCCAGCAGAACCGGAGGGATTTTCTATGGCTACACCTTC	CASRTGGIFYGYTF
few	TRBV4-3	TRBD1	TRBJ2-7	TGCGCCAGCAGCCAAGGCCCAGGGGGCTACGAGCAGTACTTC	CASSQGPGGYEQYF
.	TRBV12-3/TRBV12-4	.	TRBJ1-5	TGTGCCAGCAGTTTTGGGCAGCCCCAGCATTTT	CASSFGQPQHF
.	TRBV12-3/TRBV12-4	.	TRBJ2-7	TGTGCCAGCAGTATAATACAGGGATTCTACGAGCAGTACTTC	CASSIIQGFYEQYF
.	TRBV5-4	.	TRBJ2-1	TGTGCCAGCAGCCACCGTCAGGGGTCTCACTCCTACAATGAGCAGTTCTTC	CASSHRQGSHSYNEQFF
.	TRBV6-1	TRBD1	TRBJ1-5	TGTGCCAGCAGCCTCAGGTCACAGGGGAATCAGCCCCAGCATTTT	CASSLRSQGNQPQHF
.	TRBV4-3	TRBD1	TRBJ1-1	TGCGCCAGCAGCCAAGAATGGACAGGGGGATGGATGAACACTGAAGCTTTCTTT	CASSQEWTGGWMNTEAFF
few	TRBV27	.	TRBJ1-3	TGTGCCAGCAGTGATGGAGCTGGAAACACCATATATTTT	CASSDGAGNTIYF
few	TRBV6-2/TRBV6-3	.	TRBJ1-6	TGTGCCAGCAGTGGCGGAAAATATAATTCACCCCTCCACTTT	CASSGGKYNSPLHF
.	TRBV5-1	.	TRBJ2-4	TGCGCCAGCAGCTTGGCGGTAGCCAAAAACATTAAGTACTTC	CASSLAVAKNIKYF
.	TRBV6-2/TRBV6-3	TRBD1	TRBJ2-2	TGTGCCAGCAGTGACCGAAGGGGGCACACCGGGGAGCTGTTTTTT	CASSDRRGHTGELFF
.	TRBV9	.	TRBJ2-1	TGTGCCAGCAGCGTAGATGCAGGGACCTACAATGAGCAGTTCTTC	CASSVDAGTYNEQFF
.	TRBV6-1	.	TRBJ2-2	TGTGCCAGCAGTCTAGTGGGGGGGAACACCGGGGAGCTGTTTTTT	CASSLVGGNTGELFF
many	TRBV12-3/TRBV12-4	TRBD2	TRBJ2-3	TGTGCCAGCAGCCGTGACTGGGCGGGGGGCTCGACGCAGTATTTT	CASSRDWAGGSTQYF
many	TRBV6-5	TRBD1	TRBJ1-4	TGTGCCAGCAGTTACTCGATGGGACAGGGACACGAAAAACTGTTTTTT	CASSYSMGQGHEKLFF
.	TRBV7-6	.	TRBJ1-1	TGTGCCAGCAGCTTATGGGGCGGGGAAACTGAAGCTTTCTTT	CASSLWGGETEAFF
.	TRBV7-2	.	TRBJ2-1	TGTGCCAGCAGCTTAAGAGGAGGGCAGCAGTTCTTC	CASSLRGGQQFF